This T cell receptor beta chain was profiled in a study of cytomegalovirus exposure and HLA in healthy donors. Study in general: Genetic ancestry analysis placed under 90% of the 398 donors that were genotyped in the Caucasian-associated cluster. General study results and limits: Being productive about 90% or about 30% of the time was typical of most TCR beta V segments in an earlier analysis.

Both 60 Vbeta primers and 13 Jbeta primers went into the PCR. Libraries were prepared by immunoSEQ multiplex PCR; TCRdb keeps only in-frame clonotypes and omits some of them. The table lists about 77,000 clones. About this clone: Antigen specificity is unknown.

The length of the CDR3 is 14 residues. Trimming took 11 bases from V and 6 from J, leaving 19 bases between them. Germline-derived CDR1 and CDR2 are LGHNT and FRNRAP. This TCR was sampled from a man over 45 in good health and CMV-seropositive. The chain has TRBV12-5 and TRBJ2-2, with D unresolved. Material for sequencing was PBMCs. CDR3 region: CAGSYSQSSGELFF. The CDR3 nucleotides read TGTGCTGGATCATACAGTCAGTCATCCGGGGAGCTGTTTTTT.